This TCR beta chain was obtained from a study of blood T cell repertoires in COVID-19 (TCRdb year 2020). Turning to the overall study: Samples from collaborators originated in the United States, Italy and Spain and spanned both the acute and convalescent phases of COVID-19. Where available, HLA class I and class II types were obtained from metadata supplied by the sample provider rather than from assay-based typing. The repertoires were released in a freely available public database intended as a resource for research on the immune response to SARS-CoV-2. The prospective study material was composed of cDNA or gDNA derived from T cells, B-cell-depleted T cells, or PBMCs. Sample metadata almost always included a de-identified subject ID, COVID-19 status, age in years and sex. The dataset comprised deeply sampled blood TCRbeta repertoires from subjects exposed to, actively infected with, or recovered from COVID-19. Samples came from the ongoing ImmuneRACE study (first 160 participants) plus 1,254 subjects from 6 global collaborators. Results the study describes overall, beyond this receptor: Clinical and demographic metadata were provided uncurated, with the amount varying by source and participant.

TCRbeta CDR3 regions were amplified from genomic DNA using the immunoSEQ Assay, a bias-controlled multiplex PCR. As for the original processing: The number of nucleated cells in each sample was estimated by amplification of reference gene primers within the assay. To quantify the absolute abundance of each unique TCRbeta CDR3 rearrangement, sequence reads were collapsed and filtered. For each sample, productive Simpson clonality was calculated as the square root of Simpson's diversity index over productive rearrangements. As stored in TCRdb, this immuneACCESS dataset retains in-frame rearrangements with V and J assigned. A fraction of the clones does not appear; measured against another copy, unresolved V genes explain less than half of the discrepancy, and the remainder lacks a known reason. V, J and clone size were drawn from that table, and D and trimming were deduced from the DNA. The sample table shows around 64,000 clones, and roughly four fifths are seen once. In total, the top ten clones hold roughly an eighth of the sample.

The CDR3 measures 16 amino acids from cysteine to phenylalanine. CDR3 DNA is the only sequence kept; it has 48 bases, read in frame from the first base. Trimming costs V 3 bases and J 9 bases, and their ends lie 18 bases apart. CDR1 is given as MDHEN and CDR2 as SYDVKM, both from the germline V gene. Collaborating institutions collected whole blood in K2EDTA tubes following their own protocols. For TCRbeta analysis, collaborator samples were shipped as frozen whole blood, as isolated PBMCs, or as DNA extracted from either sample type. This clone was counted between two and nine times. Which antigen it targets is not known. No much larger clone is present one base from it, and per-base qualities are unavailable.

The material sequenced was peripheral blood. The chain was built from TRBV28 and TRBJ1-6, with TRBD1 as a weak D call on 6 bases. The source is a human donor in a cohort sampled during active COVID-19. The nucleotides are TGTGCCAGCAGTTTGAATCAAGGGGGGGCCGGTTCACCCCTCCACTTT. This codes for CASSLNQGGAGSPLHF.